This T cell receptor (beta chain) derives from a study of cytomegalovirus exposure and HLA in healthy donors. General study results and limits: TCR beta sequences numbering some 17,000 were associated with HLA alleles at 0.05 false discovery rate in a later analysis. The study reported that TCR beta sequences accurately predicted HLA-A and HLA-B alleles in most subjects.

This clone was observed a handful of times. The antigen remains unidentified. PCR employed 60 Vbeta and 13 Jbeta primers. In the source study's methods: In a later analysis, approximately 80 million unique TCR beta chains included roughly 11 million shared by two or more donors. Produced via immunoSEQ multiplex PCR; TCRdb's table is partial and in-frame only. The D gene and trimming were derived from the DNA, and the V and J assignments and clone size from that table. The table lists 100,000 to 150,000 clones, 75% to 85% of them singletons, with over 2.5% in the top ten. The germline CDR1 and CDR2 sequences are SGHDT and YYEEEE. This CDR3 is built from 16 residues. The ends lost 4 bases at V and 6 bases at J; junction bases unmatched: 7.

The clonotype was recovered from a male donor in good health and CMV-seronegative. The gene calls are TRBV5-6 and TRBJ1-6; 10 nucleotides line up with TRBD1. The sequencing input was PBMCs. The CDR3 DNA reads as TGTGCCAGCAGCCCAGACAGGGGGCGCGTTAATTCACCCCTCCACTTT. It is translated as CASSPDRGRVNSPLHF.